This T cell receptor beta chain comes out of a study of T cell repertoires in cytomegalovirus infection (dated by TCRdb to between 2018 and 2020). Regarding the study in general: Peptide stimulations targeted recently identified HLA-C-restricted CMV epitopes, whose presentation resists viral immunomodulation, together with well-studied HLA-B-restricted epitopes. Because public TCR beta signatures pointed to carriage of CMV infection together with the matching HLA type, the HLA type of each donor mattered for the analysis. Overall study outcomes, separate from this receptor: Carriers of CMV infection plus the relevant HLA type were discriminated by the cumulative frequency of public TCR beta family members in the study cohort and in an independent roughly 350-donor cohort. The ex vivo response was dominated by HLA-C-restricted CMV-specific TCR beta clonotypes, and the single most frequent clonotype in two of eight donors was supplied by these HLA-C-restricted clonotypes.

Sequencing used an Illumina HiSeq 1500. The public reads were run again by TCRdb, first through fastp at Q25 and then through MiXCR, and only productive beta chains were kept. Identical CDR3 protein sequences are pooled into one entry, listed with their most common genes and DNA. In all, the sample holds a few hundred thousand distinct CDR3 sequences, and 22% of those were seen once. About 20% of the sample lies in the top ten. This clonotype was counted many times. This receptor's antigen is unknown. It has no much larger one-base neighbor in the sample; base qualities were not kept. V is cut back by 6 bases and J by 4 bases, with 10 bases in the junction unmatched. The CDR3 holds 17 amino acids from the cysteine to the phenylalanine. Only the CDR3 DNA stays, 51 bases, in frame from base 1. The germline V gene provides CDR1 SGHTA and CDR2 FQGNSA. Sample treatment or condition, as interpreted from the label and publication: in vitro stimulation with specific CMV peptide epitopes to enrich CMV-specific T cells.

This sample comprised cultured PBMCs, obtained from culture after CMV antigen stimulation. The TCR sequence derives from a human donor in good health (CMV status not recorded). Some clones in this sample may be carry-over from other donors' samples. The chain is made from TRBV7-2 and TRBJ2-1; 12 central bases correspond to TRBD2. At the DNA level, the sequence is TGTGCCAGCAGGAGGCAGGCTACTAGCGGGGGGTACAATGAGCAGTTCTTC. It specifies CASRRQATSGGYNEQFF.